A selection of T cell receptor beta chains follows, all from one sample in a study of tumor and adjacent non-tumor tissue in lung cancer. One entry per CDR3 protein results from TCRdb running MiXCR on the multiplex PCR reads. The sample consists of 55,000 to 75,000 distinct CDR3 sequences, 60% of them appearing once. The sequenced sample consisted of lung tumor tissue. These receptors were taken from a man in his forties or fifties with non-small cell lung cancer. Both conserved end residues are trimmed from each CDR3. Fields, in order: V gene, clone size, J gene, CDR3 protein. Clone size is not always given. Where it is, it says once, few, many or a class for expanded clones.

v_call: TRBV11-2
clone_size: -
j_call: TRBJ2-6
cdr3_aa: ASCPNSGANVLT

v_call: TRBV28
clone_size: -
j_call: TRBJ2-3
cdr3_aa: ASRTGGIDTQY

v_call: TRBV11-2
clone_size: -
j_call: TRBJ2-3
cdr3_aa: ASSLDPGQGGQY

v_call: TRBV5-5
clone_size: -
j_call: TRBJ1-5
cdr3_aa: ASCPSGLAGQPQH

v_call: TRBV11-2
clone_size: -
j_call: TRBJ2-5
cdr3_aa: ASSIVGGRGETQY

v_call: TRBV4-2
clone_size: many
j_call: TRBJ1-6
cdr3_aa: ASSQEGGNSPLH

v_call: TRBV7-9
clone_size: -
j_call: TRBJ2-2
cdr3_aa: ASSATSATYPGGLF

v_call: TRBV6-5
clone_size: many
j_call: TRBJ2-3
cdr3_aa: ASSSGSTDTQY

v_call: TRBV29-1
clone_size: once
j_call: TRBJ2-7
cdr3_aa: SVGGQVWSEQY

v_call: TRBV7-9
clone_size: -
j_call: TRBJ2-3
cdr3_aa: ASSFPLRAAASDTQY

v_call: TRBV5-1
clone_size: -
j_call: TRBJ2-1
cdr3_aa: ASSLTRMGDEQI

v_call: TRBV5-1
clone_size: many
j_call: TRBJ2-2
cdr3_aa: ASSLEGGPYTGELF

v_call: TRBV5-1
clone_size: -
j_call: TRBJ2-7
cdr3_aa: ATSLVVSPYEQY

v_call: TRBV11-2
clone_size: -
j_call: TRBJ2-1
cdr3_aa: ASNLVSRTSGVEQF

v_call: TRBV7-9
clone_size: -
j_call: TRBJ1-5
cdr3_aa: ASSFLGTNRPQH

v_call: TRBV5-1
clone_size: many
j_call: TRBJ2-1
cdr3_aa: ASSLFTDNEQF

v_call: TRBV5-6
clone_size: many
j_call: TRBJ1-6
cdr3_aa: ASSLGRAHD

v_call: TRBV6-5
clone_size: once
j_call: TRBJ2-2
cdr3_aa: ASSYFNIWELF

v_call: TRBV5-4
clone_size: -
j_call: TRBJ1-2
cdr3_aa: ASRLEGSNYGYT

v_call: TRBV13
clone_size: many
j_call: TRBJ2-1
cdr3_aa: ASNRRETYNEQF

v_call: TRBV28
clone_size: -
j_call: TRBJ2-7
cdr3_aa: VSSGGSLDEQY

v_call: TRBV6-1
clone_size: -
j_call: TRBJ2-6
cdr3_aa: ASRGGSGANVLT

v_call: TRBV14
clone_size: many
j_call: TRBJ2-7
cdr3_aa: ASSPQGAAHEQY

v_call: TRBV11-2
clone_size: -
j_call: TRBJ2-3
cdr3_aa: VSSFSSGISTDTQY

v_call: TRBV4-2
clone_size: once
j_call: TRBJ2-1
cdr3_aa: ASIQVLADYNEQF

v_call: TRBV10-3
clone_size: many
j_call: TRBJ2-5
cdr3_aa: AIKASGGAETQY

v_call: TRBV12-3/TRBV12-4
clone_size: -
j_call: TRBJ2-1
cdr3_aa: ANSLALGTSGRARNEQF

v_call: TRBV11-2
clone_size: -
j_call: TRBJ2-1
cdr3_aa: ASSRLAGAPGEQF

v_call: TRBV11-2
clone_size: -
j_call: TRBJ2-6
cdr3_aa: ASNDQGGANVLT

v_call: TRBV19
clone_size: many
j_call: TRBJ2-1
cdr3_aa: ASSGDGAGENEQF

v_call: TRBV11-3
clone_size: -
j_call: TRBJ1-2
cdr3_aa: ARQGAHGYS

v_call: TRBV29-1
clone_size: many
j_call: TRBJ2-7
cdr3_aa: SVDWGQGGHEQY

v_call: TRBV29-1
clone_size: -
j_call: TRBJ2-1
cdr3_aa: SVGSSGLNGQF

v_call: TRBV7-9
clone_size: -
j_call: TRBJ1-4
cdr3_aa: ASSLAQGAQKLF

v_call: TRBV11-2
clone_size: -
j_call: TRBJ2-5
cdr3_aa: ASTPQSGGETQY

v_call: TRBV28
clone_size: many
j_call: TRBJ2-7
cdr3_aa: ASTLGGSYEQY

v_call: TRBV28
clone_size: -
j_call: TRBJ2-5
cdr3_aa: ASSYAGTGVETQY

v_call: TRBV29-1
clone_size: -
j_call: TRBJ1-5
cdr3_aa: SVATGDWSNKPQH

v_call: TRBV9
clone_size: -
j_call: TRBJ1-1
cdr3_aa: ASSVAEGFEAF

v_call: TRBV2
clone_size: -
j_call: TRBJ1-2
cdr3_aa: AGIEGNYGYT

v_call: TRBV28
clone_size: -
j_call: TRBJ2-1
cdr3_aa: ASSLVVRARESEQF

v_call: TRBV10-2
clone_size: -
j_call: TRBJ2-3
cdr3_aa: ASIAQGPDTQY

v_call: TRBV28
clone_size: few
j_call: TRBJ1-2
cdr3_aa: ASSTATTGGYT

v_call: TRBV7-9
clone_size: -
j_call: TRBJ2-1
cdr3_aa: ASSSASGSSKNEQF

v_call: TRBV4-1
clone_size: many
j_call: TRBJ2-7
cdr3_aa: ASSQAPGRAYEQY

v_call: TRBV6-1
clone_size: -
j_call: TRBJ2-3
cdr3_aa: ASSMDPPPPHTQY

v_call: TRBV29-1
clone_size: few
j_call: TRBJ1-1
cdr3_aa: SVGPGLNTGAF

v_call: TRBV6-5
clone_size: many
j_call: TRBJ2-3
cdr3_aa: ASSYSMTKPDTQY

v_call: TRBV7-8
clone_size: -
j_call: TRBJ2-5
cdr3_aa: ASNPRGAAQETQY

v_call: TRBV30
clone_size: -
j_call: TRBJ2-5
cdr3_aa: AWNDRGARETQY

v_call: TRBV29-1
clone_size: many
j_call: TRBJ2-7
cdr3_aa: SVESFGSSSYEQY

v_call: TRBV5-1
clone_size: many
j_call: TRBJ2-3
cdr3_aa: ASSGGQAGSNTQY

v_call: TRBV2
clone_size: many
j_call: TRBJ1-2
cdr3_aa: ASREATGRSYGYT

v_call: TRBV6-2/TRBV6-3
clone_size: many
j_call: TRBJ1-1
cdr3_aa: ASSSGQTEAF

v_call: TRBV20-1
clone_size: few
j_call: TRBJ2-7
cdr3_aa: IARDGGGTGGTYEQY